This T cell receptor beta chain originates from a study of OX40 agonist ivuxolimab in advanced cancers. At the level of the study: Given to patients was ivuxolimab, an agonistic anti-OX40 (CD134) antibody. Ivuxolimab was delivered to patients intravenously every 2 weeks at doses spanning 0.01 to 10 mg/kg.

The method was immunoSEQ multiplex PCR; TCRdb's version includes in-frame clones alone and lacks a portion of them. Of approximately 15,000 clones in the sample, around nine tenths are singletons; the top ten hold 29%. The CDR3 is 14 residues long. Between the trimmed V and J ends, which lost 4 bases and 2 bases, there was a span of 11 bases. Per the germline V gene, CDR1 is MNHGY and CDR2 is SVAAGI. Findings and limits, study-wide: Normalized T-cell clonal expansion was also low in a subset of nonresponders.

With regard to this clone: The antigen is undetermined.

The source material was CD4+ or CD8+ T cells sorted from blood, sampled in a trial of the OX40 agonist ivuxolimab. The receptor's source is an adult with an advanced solid tumor such as melanoma, head and neck, liver or kidney cancer. The chain recombines TRBV6-9 with TRBJ2-5, with TRBD1 as a possible D gene (5 bases). CDR3 nucleotides: TGTGCCAGCAGTTTCGGACACAAACAAGAGACCCAGTACTTC. Its protein product is CASSFGHKQETQYF.